This TCR beta chain was observed in a study of TIL therapy for anti-PD-1-resistant metastatic lung cancer. Time point meaning: pre-treatment sample, taken before nivolumab and TIL therapy. Pleural nodules or supraclavicular lymph nodes made up most of the excised metastases sampled. Between the trimmed V and J ends, which lost 8 bases and 6 bases, there was a span of 23 bases. Per germline, CDR1 MNHEY and CDR2 SMNVEV (reference sequence). The CDR3 covers 16 residues. This was the immunoSEQ v3 assay. TCRdb keeps only in-frame clones here, not all; method: immunoSEQ multiplex PCR. The sample lists some 90,000 clones; roughly 65% were seen once.

V usage is TRBV27 and J usage is TRBJ1-5; possibly TRBD1 for D (5 bases). This sequence originates from a person aged 25-79 years with non-small cell lung cancer. The material sequenced was tumor tissue, taken at baseline. CDR3 sequence: CASGTIVGPTFQPQHF. In DNA form, the CDR3 reads TGTGCCAGCGGAACAATTGTGGGGCCTACGTTTCAGCCCCAGCATTTT.